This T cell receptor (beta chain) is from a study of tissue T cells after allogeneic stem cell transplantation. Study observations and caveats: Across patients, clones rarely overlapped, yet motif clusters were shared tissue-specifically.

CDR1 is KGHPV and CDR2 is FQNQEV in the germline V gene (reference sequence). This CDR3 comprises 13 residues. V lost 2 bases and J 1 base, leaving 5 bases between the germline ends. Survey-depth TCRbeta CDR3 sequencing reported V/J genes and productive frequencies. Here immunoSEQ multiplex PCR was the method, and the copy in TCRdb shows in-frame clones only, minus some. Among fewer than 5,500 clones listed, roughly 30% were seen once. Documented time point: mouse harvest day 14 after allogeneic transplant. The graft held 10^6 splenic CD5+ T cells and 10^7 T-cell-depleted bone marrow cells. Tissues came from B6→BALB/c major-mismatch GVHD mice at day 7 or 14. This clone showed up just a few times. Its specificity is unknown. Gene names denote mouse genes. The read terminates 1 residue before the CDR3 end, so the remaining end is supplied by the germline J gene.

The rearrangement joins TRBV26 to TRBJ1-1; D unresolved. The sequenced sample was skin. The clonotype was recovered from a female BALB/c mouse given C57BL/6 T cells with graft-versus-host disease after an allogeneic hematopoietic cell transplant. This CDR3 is CASSLGLNTEVFF. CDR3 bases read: TGTGCCAGCAGTCTGGGGTTAAACACAGAAGTCTTC.